This T cell receptor (beta chain) came from a study of vaccination effects on CD4 cells after COVID-19. At the level of the study: The participants, recipients of two vaccine doses, got either BNT162b2 or mRNA-1273.

Method: immunoSEQ multiplex PCR; TCRdb's copy keeps in-frame clones and lacks some. The repertoire holds approximately 44,000 clones, with more than 60% as singletons. The ViraFEST assay expanded antigen-specific CD4+ T cells with viral peptide pools before sequencing. Culture proceeded for 10 days, and CD4+ T cells were then isolated. Negative nucleocapsid antibody tests before and after vaccination confirmed no previous SARS-CoV-2 infection. It was with around 9.9 IU/ml IL-2 and about 10 ug/ml peptides that around 1.8 million PBMC per well were cultured. Cultures got half-medium changes with IL-2 on days 3 and 7. Study observations and caveats: Vaccine- and infection-induced clones showed marked clonal contraction late following vaccination.

Germline loops: CDR1 MNHEY, CDR2 SVGAGI. The CDR3 runs 15 residues. V shed 4 bases and J shed 5 bases, with 14 bases lying between them. For this clone: Its antigen is still unknown.

The receptor comes from a human donor who received a COVID-19 vaccine. Sequencing was performed on CD4+ T cells from PBMCs cultured with HCoV-OC43 spike peptides, taken before COVID-19 vaccination. The subset denotes: HCoV-OC43 spike overlapping peptide pool stimulation. The chain carries TRBV6-5 and TRBJ1-4, with D maybe TRBD1 (5 bases). The chain's CDR3 is CASSWSGTQNEKLFF. DNA of the CDR3: TGTGCCAGCAGTTGGTCCGGGACCCAGAATGAAAAACTGTTTTTT.